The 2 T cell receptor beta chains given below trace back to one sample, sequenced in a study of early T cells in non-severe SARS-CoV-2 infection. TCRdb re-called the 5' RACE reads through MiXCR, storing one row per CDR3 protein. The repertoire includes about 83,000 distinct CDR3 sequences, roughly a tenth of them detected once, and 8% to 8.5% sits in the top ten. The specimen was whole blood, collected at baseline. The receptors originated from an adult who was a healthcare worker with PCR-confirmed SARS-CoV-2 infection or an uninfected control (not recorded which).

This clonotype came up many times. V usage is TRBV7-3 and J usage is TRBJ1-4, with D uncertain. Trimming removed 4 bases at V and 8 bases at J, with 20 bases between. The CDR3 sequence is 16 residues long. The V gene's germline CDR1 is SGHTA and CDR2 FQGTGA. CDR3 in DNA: TGTGCCAGCAGCTCCAAATTGGGAGGGTCTGACGAAAAACTGTTTTTT. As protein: CASSSKLGGSDEKLFF.

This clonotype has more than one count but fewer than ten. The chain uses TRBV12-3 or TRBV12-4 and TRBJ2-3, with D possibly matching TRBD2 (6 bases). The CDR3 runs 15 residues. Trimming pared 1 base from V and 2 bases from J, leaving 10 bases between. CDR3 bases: TGTGCCAGCAGTTTAGAGGGCGGGACCACAGATACGCAGTATTTT. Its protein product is CASSLEGGTTDTQYF.